This T cell receptor (beta chain) was recovered during a study of T cell responses to AZD1222 COVID-19 vaccine. Libraries were prepared by immunoSEQ multiplex PCR; TCRdb keeps only in-frame clonotypes and omits some of them. The sample contains about 180,000 clones, just over 90% of which appear only once. The CDR3 sequence is 17 residues long. Germline V gives CDR1 SEHNR, CDR2 FQNEAQ (reference sequence). The V gene end was trimmed by 3 bases and the J gene end by 4 bases; junction bases not matched to a gene: 11. The source was peripheral blood, collected on day 0 of AZD1222 vaccination. This chain joins TRBV7-9 and TRBJ1-3; 8 positions match TRBD1. The sequence derives from an adult in good health. The CDR3 region is CASSFKRQGTGGNTIYF. In nucleotides, the CDR3 is TGTGCCAGCAGCTTTAAGAGACAGGGGACGGGCGGAAACACCATATATTTT.